This T cell receptor beta chain was observed in a study of blood T cell repertoires in COVID-19. Study at large: COVID-19 samples from acute and convalescent phases originated in the United States, Italy and Spain.

Assay used: immunoSEQ multiplex PCR; TCRdb lists only in-frame clones, some missing. The table includes under 250,000 clones, approximately 90% detected once. Seattle patients were enrolled during active infection and followed longitudinally. CDR3 length equals 13 residues. Germline values: CDR1 SGHRS, CDR2 YFSETQ. The germline V and J ends were trimmed by 3 bases and 0 bases, with 6 bases remaining between them. The specimen sequenced was peripheral blood. The chain links TRBV5-1 to TRBJ2-5; D not certain. This TCR was sampled from a man aged 45-65 years with COVID-19, enrolled during active disease. The CDR3 protein is CASSSNYQETQYF. CDR3 in DNA: TGCGCCAGCAGCTCCAACTACCAAGAGACCCAGTACTTC.